A single sample is the source of the 20 T cell receptor beta chains below, sequenced in a study of blood T cell repertoires in COVID-19. Sequencing was performed with immunoSEQ multiplex PCR; in TCRdb, only in-frame clones are kept and a portion is missing. The sample lists about 120,000 clones; roughly nine tenths were seen once. The sequenced material came from peripheral blood. The receptors originated from a man between 65 and 80 years old with active or convalescent COVID-19.

This rearrangement joins TRBV5-4 to TRBJ2-2, with 11 bases matching TRBD1. This CDR3 contains 16 residues. Germline loops: CDR1 SGHNT, CDR2 YYREEE (reference sequence). V lost 4 bases to trimming and J lost 1 base; unmatched junction nucleotides: 3. The CDR3 region has the DNA TGTGCCAGCAGCCCGGGACAGGGGGGGAACACCGGGGAGCTGTTTTTT. Protein: CASSPGQGGNTGELFF.

The sample holds a few counts of this clone. The chain combines TRBV13 with TRBJ2-7; 12 positions match TRBD2. Germline-derived CDR1 and CDR2 are PRHDT and FYEKMQ (reference sequence). The CDR3 consists of 16 residues. The V gene end was trimmed by 5 bases and the J gene end by 4 bases; junction bases not matched to a gene: 9. CDR3 protein: CASSTRTSGISYEQYF. The CDR3 bases are TGTGCCAGCAGCACCCGGACTAGCGGGATCTCTTACGAGCAGTACTTC.

Comments on this clone: The same CDR3 arises from other DNA sequences in this sample as well. V and J are TRBV3-1 (or the pseudogene TRBV3-2) and TRBJ1-6; 9 nucleotides agree with TRBD1. The germline V gene encodes CDR1 LGHDT and CDR2 YNNKEL (reference sequence). V was clipped by 3 bases and J by 7 bases; unmatched bases: 1. The length of the CDR3 is 14 residues. Here the CDR3 DNA reads TGTGCCAGCAGCCACGGACAGGGGAATTCACCCCTCCACTTT. Amino acid sequence: CASSHGQGNSPLHF.

V and J are TRBV11-2 and TRBJ1-2, with D hard to call. The CDR3 is 16 amino acids. CDR1 and CDR2 (germline): SGHAT, FQNNGV. Trimming pared 1 base from V and 1 base from J, leaving 13 bases between. The CDR3 DNA reads TGTGCCAGCAGCTTAGCCCTTAAGACAAATAACTATGGCTACACCTTC. Protein: CASSLALKTNNYGYTF.

V usage is TRBV19 and J usage is TRBJ2-6; TRBD2 matches at 13 bases. The CDR3 totals 17 residues. CDR1 LNHDA and CDR2 SQIVND come from the germline V gene (reference sequence). V was pared by 5 bases and J by 3 bases, with 4 bases of the junction left unmatched. CDR3: CASSLGLAGVGANVLTF. Written as DNA, the CDR3 is TGTGCCAGTAGTCTAGGACTAGCGGGAGTTGGGGCCAACGTCCTGACTTTC.

The chain joins TRBV6-5 to TRBJ2-7, with D maybe TRBD2 (5 bases). Trimming shortened V by 6 bases and J by 6 bases, and 18 bases separated the two germline ends. The CDR3 is 14 residues long. Germline V gene lookup returns CDR1 MNHEY and CDR2 SVGAGI. CDR3 in DNA: TGTGCCAGCAGCTCCCTCGCGGGCCGGGGCGAGCAGTACTTC. Amino acids: CASSSLAGRGEQYF.

CDR3 sequence reads: CASSTRLRTVSGNTIYF. Here the CDR3 DNA reads TGTGCCAGTAGTACTAGGCTCAGGACAGTCTCTGGAAACACCATATATTTT. The gene calls are TRBV19 and TRBJ1-3, with a possible D match to TRBD1 (6 bases). V lost 4 bases and J lost 0, with 16 bases in between. CDR3 length: 17 amino acids. Germline V CDR1 and CDR2: LNHDA, SQIVND (reference sequence).

The rearrangement joins TRBV3-1 (or the pseudogene TRBV3-2) to TRBJ2-5, with 9 bases matching TRBD2. The V gene end was trimmed by 0 bases and the J gene end by 5 bases; junction bases not matched to a gene: 10. Germline CDR1 LGHDT, CDR2 YNNKEL (reference sequence). The CDR3 spans 17 residues. The CDR3 reads CASSQDWREGLWETQYF. The DNA for the CDR3 is TGTGCCAGCAGCCAAGATTGGCGGGAGGGCCTCTGGGAGACCCAGTACTTC.

The genes are TRBV6-5 and TRBJ2-1; 8 positions match TRBD1. There are 13 residues in the CDR3. Looked up from germline, CDR1 is MNHEY and CDR2 is SVGAGI. V dropped 5 bases and J dropped 8; count of bases not matched to a gene: 5. CDR3 in amino acids: CASSNAGGYEQFF. As DNA, the CDR3 is TGTGCCAGCAGTAATGCAGGGGGCTATGAGCAGTTCTTC.

The rearrangement links TRBV7-8 to TRBJ2-1, with TRBD2 matching 12 bases. The CDR3 spans 16 residues. Germline-derived CDR1 and CDR2 are SGHVS and FQNEAQ. Trimming at V came to 5 bases and at J to 4 bases, leaving 6 bases not matched to a gene. The CDR3 spells CASSGLAGGSYNEQFF. The CDR3 bases are TGTGCCAGCAGCGGGCTAGCGGGAGGGTCTTACAATGAGCAGTTCTTC.

This clone was seen a few times. This chain connects TRBV3-1 (or the pseudogene TRBV3-2) to TRBJ1-1, with 12 bases aligning to TRBD1. The CDR3 loop spans 16 amino acids. V was clipped by 4 bases and J by 0 bases; unmatched bases: 3. Per germline, CDR1 LGHDT and CDR2 YNNKEL (reference sequence). As DNA, the CDR3 is TGTGCCAGCAGCCCCGGGACAGGGGGCATGAACACTGAAGCTTTCTTT. It codes for CASSPGTGGMNTEAFF.

The CDR3 coding sequence is TGTGCCAGAAGCTTAGCAACCCCCTCTAGCGAACCATACAATGAGCAGTTCTTC. Translation gives CARSLATPSSEPYNEQFF. This rearrangement joins TRBV7-5 to TRBJ2-1; the DNA was not compared with TRBD2, the D call given in the table. TRBV7-5 is classified as a pseudogene. The CDR3 has 18 residues.

J is TRBJ1-2 and V is TRBV28; 8 nucleotides agree with TRBD1. This CDR3 spans 14 amino acids. With V trimmed by 2 bases and J by 8 bases, 7 bases remained unmatched. Germline V gene lookup returns CDR1 MDHEN and CDR2 SYDVKM. The CDR3 DNA reads as TGTGCCAGCAGTTTACCCGGACAGGGCGGCGGCTACACCTTC. Its translation: CASSLPGQGGGYTF.

This chain connects TRBV9 to TRBJ2-5; 9 positions agree with TRBD2. The CDR3 runs 15 residues. Per germline, CDR1 SGDLS and CDR2 YYNGEE. The J segment lost 5 bases and the V segment lost 0 bases, leaving 5 bases of the junction unmatched. The CDR3 bases are TGTGCCAGCAGCGTAGTAGCGGGAGAGCGGGAGACCCAGTACTTC. Translating it yields CASSVVAGERETQYF.

This clone was detected once. V is TRBV6-5 and J is TRBJ2-4; TRBD2 aligns across 7 bases. There are 14 residues in the CDR3. V shed 4 bases, J shed 10 bases, and the junction held 10 bases outside the gene matches. The V gene's germline CDR1 is MNHEY and CDR2 SVGAGI. The CDR3 spells CASSLGRGHPIQYF. In DNA form, the CDR3 reads TGTGCCAGCAGTTTAGGGAGGGGCCATCCGATTCAGTACTTC.

The chain employs TRBV2 and TRBJ2-7, with 8 bases identical to TRBD2. This CDR3 contains 15 residues. V dropped 3 bases and J dropped 3; count of bases not matched to a gene: 7. The germline gives CDR1 SNHLY, CDR2 FYNNEI. This CDR3 reads CASSEGLAGGYEQYF. The CDR3 DNA follows: TGTGCCAGCAGTGAGGGTCTGGCGGGAGGCTACGAGCAGTACTTC.

The rearrangement links TRBV28 to TRBJ1-2; 7 positions match TRBD1. Germline-derived CDR1 and CDR2 are MDHEN and SYDVKM. This CDR3 has 15 residues. The V and J ends lost 1 base and 7 bases, in that order; junction bases with no gene match: 9. The CDR3 sequence: CASSLSGSGGGGYTF. Written as DNA, the CDR3 is TGTGCCAGCAGTTTATCTGGGTCAGGGGGTGGTGGCTACACCTTC.

This clone was counted only a few times. This chain connects TRBV18 to TRBJ1-3; D not resolved. V lost 4 bases and J lost 0, with 10 bases in between. Germline-derived CDR1 and CDR2 are KGHSH and LQKENI. The CDR3 runs 15 residues. DNA of the CDR3: TGTGCCAGCTCACGGGAGGGCTACTCTGGAAACACCATATATTTT. Its translation: CASSREGYSGNTIYF.

This clone was seen more than once but under ten times. The gene calls are TRBV5-6 and TRBJ1-1; D is perhaps TRBD1 (6 bases). Germline V gene data show CDR1 as SGHDT and CDR2 as YYEEEE. V lost 4 bases to trimming and J lost 11 bases, with 24 bases between them. The CDR3 has 15 residues. The CDR3 sequence is CASSTPTGGQSTAFF. CDR3 DNA: TGTGCCAGCAGCACCCCGACGGGGGGCCAGTCGACGGCTTTCTTT.

The V call is TRBV27, the J call TRBJ2-7; 7 positions match TRBD1. V lost 9 bases to trimming and J lost 5 bases; unmatched junction nucleotides: 16. There are 15 residues in the CDR3. Germline lookup yields CDR1 MNHEY and CDR2 SMNVEV (reference sequence). The CDR3 bases are TGTGCCAGTTCTCACCTCACAGGGGTAGTAGACGAGCAGTACTTC. Protein product: CASSHLTGVVDEQYF.